Only a few counts were recorded for the clone carrying this T cell receptor beta chain. There are 14 residues in the CDR3. V gave up 7 bases and J gave up 8 bases, with 18 bases separating them. Germline-derived CDR1 and CDR2 are ENHRY and SYGVKD. Methods used by the authors: Quantification of nucleated cells was approximated via reference gene primer amplification. Only in-frame clones appear in the TCRdb table, and some are missing; sequencing was by immunoSEQ multiplex PCR. V, J and clone size reflect that table, while D and trimming were determined from the DNA. The sample yields approximately 300,000 clones, about 84% seen once. The data are from a study of blood T cell repertoires in COVID-19. As for the study in general: The United States, Italy and Spain provided the acute and convalescent COVID-19 samples. The analysed material was cDNA or gDNA that came from T cells, B-cell-depleted T cells, or PBMCs.

This clonotype originated in a woman aged 50 to 60 with acute or convalescent COVID-19. The genes are TRBV10-3 and TRBJ2-1; weak D call: TRBD2 (6 bases). The material sequenced was peripheral blood. The CDR3 DNA reads TGTGCCATCATCAAGTCGCCCACTAGCCATGAGCAGTTCTTC. Translated, it gives CAIIKSPTSHEQFF.